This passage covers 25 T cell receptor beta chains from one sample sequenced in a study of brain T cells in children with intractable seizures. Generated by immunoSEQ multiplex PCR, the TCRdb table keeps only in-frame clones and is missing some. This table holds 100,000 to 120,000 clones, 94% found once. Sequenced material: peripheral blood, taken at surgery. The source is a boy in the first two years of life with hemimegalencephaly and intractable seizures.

CDR3 amino acids: CASSLEFGGSKSYEQYF. CDR3 nucleotides: TGTGCCAGCAGCTTAGAGTTCGGAGGGTCGAAATCCTACGAGCAGTACTTC. The V gene is TRBV7-9, the J gene TRBJ2-7, with D perhaps TRBD2 (6 bases). The CDR3 consists of 17 residues. The germline CDR1 and CDR2 sequences are SEHNR and FQNEAQ (reference sequence). Trimming took off 1 base at V and 1 base at J, with 17 bases between the two ends.

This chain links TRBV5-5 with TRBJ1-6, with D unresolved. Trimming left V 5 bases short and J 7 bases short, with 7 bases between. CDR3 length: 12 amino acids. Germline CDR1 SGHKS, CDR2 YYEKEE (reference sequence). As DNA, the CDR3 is TGTGCCAGCAGGGCCGCGAATTCACCCCTCCACTTT. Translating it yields CASRAANSPLHF.

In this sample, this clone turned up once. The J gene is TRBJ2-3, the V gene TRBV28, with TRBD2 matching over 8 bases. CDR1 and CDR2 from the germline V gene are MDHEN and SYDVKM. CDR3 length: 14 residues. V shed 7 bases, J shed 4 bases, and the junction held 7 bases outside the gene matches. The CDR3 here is CASIGTSWSDTQYF. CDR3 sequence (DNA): TGTGCCAGCATCGGGACTAGTTGGTCAGATACGCAGTATTTT. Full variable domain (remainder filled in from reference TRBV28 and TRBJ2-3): DVKVTQSSRYLVKRTGEKVFLECVQDMDHENMFWYRQDPGLGLRLIYFSYDVKMKEKGDIPEGYSVSREKKERFSLILESASTNQTSMYLCASIGTSWSDTQYFGPGTRLTVL.

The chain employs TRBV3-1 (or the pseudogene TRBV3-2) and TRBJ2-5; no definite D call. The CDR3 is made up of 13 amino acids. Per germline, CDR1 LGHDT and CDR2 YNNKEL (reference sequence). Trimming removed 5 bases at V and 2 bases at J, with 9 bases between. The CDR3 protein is CASSYKGQETQYF. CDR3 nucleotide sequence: TGTGCCAGCAGCTATAAGGGTCAAGAGACCCAGTACTTC.

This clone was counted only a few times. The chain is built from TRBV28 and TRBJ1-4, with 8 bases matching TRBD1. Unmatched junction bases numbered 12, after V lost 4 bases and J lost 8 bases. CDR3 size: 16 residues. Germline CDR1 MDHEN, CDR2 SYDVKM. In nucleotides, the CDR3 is TGTGCCAGCAGTTCCCACCCAGGGGGCGGTCGGGAAAAACTGTTTTTT. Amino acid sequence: CASSSHPGGGREKLFF.

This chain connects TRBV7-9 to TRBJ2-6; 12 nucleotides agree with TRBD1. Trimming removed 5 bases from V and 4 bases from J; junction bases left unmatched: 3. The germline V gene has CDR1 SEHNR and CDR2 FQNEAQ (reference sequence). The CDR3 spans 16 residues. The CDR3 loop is CASSLGQGAGANVLTF. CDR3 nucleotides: TGTGCCAGCAGCCTGGGACAGGGGGCCGGGGCCAACGTCCTGACTTTC.

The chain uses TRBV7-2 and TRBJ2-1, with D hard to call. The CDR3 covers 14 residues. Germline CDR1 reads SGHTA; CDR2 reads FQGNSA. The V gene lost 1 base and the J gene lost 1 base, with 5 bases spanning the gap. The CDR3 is CASSLEPSYNEQFF. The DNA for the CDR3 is TGTGCCAGCAGCTTAGAGCCTTCCTACAATGAGCAGTTCTTC.

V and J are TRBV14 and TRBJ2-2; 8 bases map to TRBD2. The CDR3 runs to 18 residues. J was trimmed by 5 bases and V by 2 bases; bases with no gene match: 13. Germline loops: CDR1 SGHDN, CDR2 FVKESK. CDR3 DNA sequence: TGTGCCAGCAGCCAAAGGATTAGCGGGACCTCGGGAACCGGGGAGCTGTTTTTT. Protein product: CASSQRISGTSGTGELFF. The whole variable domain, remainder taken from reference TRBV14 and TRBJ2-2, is EAGVTQFPSHSVIEKGQTVTLRCDPISGHDNLYWYRRVMGKEIKFLLHFVKESKQDESGMPNNRFLAERTGGTYSTLKVQPAELEDSGVYFCASSQRISGTSGTGELFFGEGSRLTVL.

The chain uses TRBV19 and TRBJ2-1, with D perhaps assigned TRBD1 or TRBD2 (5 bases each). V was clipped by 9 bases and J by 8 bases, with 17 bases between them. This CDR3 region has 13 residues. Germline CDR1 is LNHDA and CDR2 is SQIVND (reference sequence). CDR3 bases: TGTGCCAGCCACGGCGCGGGCAGGGATGAGCAGTTCTTC. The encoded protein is CASHGAGRDEQFF.

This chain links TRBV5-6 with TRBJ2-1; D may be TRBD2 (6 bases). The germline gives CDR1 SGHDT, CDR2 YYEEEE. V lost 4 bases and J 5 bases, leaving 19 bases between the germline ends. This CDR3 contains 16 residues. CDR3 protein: CASSPRPGTAHNEQFF. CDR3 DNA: TGTGCCAGCAGCCCCCGCCCAGGGACTGCGCACAATGAGCAGTTCTTC.

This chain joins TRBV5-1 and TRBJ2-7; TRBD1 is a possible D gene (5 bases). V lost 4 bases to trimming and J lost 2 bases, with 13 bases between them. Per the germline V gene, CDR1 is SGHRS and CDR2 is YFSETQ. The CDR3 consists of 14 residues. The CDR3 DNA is TGCGCCAGCAGCCCGATGGGGCAGCCCTACGAGCAGTACTTC. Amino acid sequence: CASSPMGQPYEQYF. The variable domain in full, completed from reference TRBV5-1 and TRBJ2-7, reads KAGVTQTPRYLIKTRGQQVTLSCSPISGHRSVSWYQQTPGQGLQFLFEYFSETQRNKGNFPGRFSGRQFSNSRSEMNVSTLELGDSALYLCASSPMGQPYEQYFGPGTRLTVT.

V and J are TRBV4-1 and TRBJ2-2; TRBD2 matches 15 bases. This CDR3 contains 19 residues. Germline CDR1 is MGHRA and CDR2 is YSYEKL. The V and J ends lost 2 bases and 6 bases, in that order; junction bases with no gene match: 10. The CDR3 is CASSQLWTSGRAMAGELFF. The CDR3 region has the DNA TGCGCCAGCAGCCAACTTTGGACTAGCGGGAGGGCTATGGCCGGGGAGCTGTTTTTT.

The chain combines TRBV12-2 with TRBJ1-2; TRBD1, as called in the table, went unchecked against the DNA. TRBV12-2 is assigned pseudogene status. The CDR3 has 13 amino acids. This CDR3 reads CASRPGHYYGYTF. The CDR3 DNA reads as TGTGCAAGTCGCCCGGGACACTACTATGGCTACACCTTC.

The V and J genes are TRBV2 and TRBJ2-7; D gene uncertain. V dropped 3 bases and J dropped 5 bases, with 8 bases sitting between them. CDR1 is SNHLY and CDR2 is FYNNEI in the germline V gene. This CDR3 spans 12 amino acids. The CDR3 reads CASSEVPNEQYF. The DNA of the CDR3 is TGTGCCAGCAGTGAGGTCCCTAACGAGCAGTACTTC.

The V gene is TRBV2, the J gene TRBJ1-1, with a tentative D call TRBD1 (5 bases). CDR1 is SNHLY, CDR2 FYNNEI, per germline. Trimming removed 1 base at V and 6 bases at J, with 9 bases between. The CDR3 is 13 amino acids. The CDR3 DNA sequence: TGTGCCAGCAGTGAAGGGCAGGGCCCTGAAGCTTTCTTT. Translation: CASSEGQGPEAFF.

CDR3 in amino acids: CASSYRYEQYF. The CDR3 DNA reads TGTGCCAGCAGTTACCGGTACGAGCAGTACTTC. This chain connects TRBV6-6 to TRBJ2-7; D is unresolved. This CDR3 has 11 residues. Germline CDR1 is MNHNY and CDR2 is SVGAGI (reference sequence). Deletions cut 2 bases from V and 4 bases from J, with 3 bases between.

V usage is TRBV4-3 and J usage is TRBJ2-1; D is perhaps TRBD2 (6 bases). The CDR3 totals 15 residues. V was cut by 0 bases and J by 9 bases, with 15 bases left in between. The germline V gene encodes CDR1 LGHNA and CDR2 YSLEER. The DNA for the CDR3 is TGCGCCAGCAGCCAAGATACGCCTAGCGCCGGTGAGCAGTTCTTC. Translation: CASSQDTPSAGEQFF.

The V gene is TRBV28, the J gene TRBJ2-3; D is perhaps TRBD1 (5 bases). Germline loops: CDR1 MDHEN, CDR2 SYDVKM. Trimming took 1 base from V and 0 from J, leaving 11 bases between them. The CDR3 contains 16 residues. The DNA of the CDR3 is TGTGCCAGCAGTTTATCCGGACACTCTAGCACAGATACGCAGTATTTT. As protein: CASSLSGHSSTDTQYF.

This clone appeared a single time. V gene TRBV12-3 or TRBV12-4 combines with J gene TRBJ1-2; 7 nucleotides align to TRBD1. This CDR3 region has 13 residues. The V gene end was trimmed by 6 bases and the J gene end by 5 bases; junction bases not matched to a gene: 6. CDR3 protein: CASSKGTAYGYTF. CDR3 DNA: TGTGCCAGCAGCAAGGGGACAGCTTATGGCTACACCTTC.

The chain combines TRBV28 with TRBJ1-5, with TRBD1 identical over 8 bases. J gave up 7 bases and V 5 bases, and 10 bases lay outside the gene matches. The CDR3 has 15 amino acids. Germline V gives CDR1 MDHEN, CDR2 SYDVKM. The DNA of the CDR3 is TGTGCCAGCAGTCCCTCAGGGGGCGCGGGGCAGCCCCAGCATTTT. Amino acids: CASSPSGGAGQPQHF. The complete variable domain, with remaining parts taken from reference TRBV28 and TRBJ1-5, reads DVKVTQSSRYLVKRTGEKVFLECVQDMDHENMFWYRQDPGLGLRLIYFSYDVKMKEKGDIPEGYSVSREKKERFSLILESASTNQTSMYLCASSPSGGAGQPQHFGDGTRLSIL.

In DNA form, the CDR3 reads TGTGCCAGTAGTATGGTAGCGGGAGCGCCCGAGCAGTACTTC. Translated: CASSMVAGAPEQYF. V gene TRBV19 combines with J gene TRBJ2-7, with TRBD2 matching 9 bases. V was clipped by 3 bases and J by 6 bases; unmatched bases: 6. In germline, CDR1 is LNHDA, CDR2 SQIVND (reference sequence). This CDR3 has 14 residues.

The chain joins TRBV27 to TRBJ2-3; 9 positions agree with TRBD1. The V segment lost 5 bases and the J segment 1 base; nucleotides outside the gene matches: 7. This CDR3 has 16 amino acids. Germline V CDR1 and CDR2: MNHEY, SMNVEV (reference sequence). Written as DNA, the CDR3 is TGTGCCAGCAGTGACGGGACAGGGCTCCGCACAGATACGCAGTATTTT. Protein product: CASSDGTGLRTDTQYF.

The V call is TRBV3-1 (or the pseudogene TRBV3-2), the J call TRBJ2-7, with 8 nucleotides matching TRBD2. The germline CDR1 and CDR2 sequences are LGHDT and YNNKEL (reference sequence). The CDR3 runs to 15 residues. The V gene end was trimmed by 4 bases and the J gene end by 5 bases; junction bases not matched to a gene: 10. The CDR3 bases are TGTGCCAGCAGCCCCCGGGGGGGGAGGGCGGACGAGCAGTACTTC. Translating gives CASSPRGGRADEQYF.

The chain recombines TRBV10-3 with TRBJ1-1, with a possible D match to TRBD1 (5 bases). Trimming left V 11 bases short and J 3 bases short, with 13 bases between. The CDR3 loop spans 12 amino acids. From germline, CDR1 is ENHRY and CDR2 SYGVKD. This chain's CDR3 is CAAGRGDTEAFF. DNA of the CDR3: TGTGCCGCAGGGAGGGGAGACACTGAAGCTTTCTTT.

CDR3: CASSEPRTVPLGPLHF. The CDR3 region has the DNA TGTGCCAGCAGTGAACCCCGGACAGTTCCCTTGGGGCCCCTCCACTTT. The chain uses TRBV25-1 and TRBJ1-6; D perhaps matches TRBD1 (6 bases). Trimming stripped 2 bases from V and 13 bases from J, with 21 bases between. The germline V gene encodes CDR1 MGHDK and CDR2 SYGVNS. This CDR3 contains 16 residues. Looking up the rest from reference TRBV25-1 and TRBJ1-6 gives the full variable domain: EADIYQTPRYLVIGTGKKITLECSQTMGHDKMYWYQQDPGMELHLIHYSYGVNSTEKGDLSSESTVSRIRTEHFPLTLESARPSHTSQYLCASSEPRTVPLGPLHFGNGTRLTVT.